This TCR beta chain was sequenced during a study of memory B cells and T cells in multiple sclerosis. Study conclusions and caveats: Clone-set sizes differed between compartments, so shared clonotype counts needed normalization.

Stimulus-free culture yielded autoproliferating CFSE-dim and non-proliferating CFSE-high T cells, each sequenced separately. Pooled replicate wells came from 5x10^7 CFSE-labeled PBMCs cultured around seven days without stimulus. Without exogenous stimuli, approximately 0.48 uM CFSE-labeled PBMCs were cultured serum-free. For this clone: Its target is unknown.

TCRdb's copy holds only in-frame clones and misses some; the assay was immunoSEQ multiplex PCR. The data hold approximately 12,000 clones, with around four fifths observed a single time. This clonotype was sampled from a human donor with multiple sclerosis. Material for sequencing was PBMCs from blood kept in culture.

The CDR3 DNA sequence: TGTGCCAGCAGCCCCCCGGCGGGAGAAGAGACCCAGTACTTC. Encoded protein: CASSPPAGEETQYF. V is TRBV11-1 and J is TRBJ2-5; 7 bases agree with TRBD2. The trim removed 5 bases at V and 3 bases at J, leaving 6 bases unmatched. The CDR3 loop spans 14 amino acids. Germline V gives CDR1 SGHAT, CDR2 FQDESV (reference sequence).